This T cell receptor beta chain was captured by sequencing in a study of blood T cell repertoires in COVID-19 (dated by TCRdb to the early 2020s). As for the study more broadly: Samples from collaborators originated in the United States, Italy and Spain and spanned both the acute and convalescent phases of COVID-19. The material from the prospective study consisted of cDNA or gDNA derived from T cells, B-cell-depleted T cells, or PBMCs. The sample metadata nearly always contained a de-identified subject ID, COVID-19 status, age in years and sex. The repertoires were made available in a free public database intended to serve as a resource for research on the immune response to SARS-CoV-2. Deeply sampled blood TCRbeta repertoires from subjects exposed to, actively infected with, or recovered from COVID-19 were included in the dataset. Samples were obtained from the ongoing ImmuneRACE study (first 160 participants) and from 1,254 subjects provided by 6 global collaborators. HLA class I and class II types, where available, came from metadata supplied by the sample provider rather than from assay-based typing. Paper-wide results and their limitations: The amount of clinical and demographic metadata varied by source and participant and was provided uncurated.

Each collaborating institution followed its own protocols to collect whole blood in K2EDTA tubes. Collaborator samples were shipped for TCRbeta analysis as frozen whole blood, isolated PBMCs, or DNA extracted from either sample type. A distance of 5 bases separates the germline ends of V and J, which lose 3 bases and 2 bases respectively. CDR1 and CDR2 are drawn from the germline V gene: KGHDR, SFDVKD. From its cysteine to its phenylalanine, the CDR3 spans 13 amino acids. Only CDR3 DNA is held: 39 bases, read in frame from base 1. TCRbeta CDR3 regions were amplified from genomic DNA by means of the immunoSEQ Assay, a bias-controlled multiplex PCR. In the original analysis: Nucleated cell counts per sample were estimated from amplification of reference gene primers within the assay. To quantify the absolute abundance of each unique TCRbeta CDR3 rearrangement, sequence reads were collapsed and filtered. Productive Simpson clonality was computed per sample as the square root of Simpson's diversity index over productive rearrangements. TCRdb provides this immuneACCESS table in a form limited to in-frame rearrangements. Some clones are lacking; in checked studies, under half of them reflect an unresolved V gene, and why the rest are absent is not known. V and J calls and clone size are given by that table; D and trimming were obtained from the DNA. Counted in this sample were some 170,000 clones; 82% of them appeared once. The ten largest clones add up to over 7.5% of the sample.

In regard to this clone: It has no known antigen specificity. Base qualities are missing; no much larger clone stands one base away.

Recombination joined TRBV24-1 with TRBJ2-3, with no D gene named confidently. The origin of this receptor is a woman between 70 and 85 years old with acute or convalescent COVID-19. The specimen was peripheral blood. CDR3 sequence: CATSDPYTDTQYF. The nucleotides read TGTGCCACCAGTGATCCTTACACAGATACGCAGTATTTT.